A single sample gave rise to the 14 T cell receptor beta chains below, sequenced in a study of Graves' ophthalmopathy and Graves' hyperthyroidism. Scientists amplified the TCR beta CDR3 regions from RNA transcripts. HTBI-primed RT-PCR formed the first round, and a multiplex PCR formed the second. MiXCR was run by TCRdb on the multiplex PCR reads, yielding one entry per CDR3 protein. The sample shows 500,000 to 800,000 distinct CDR3 sequences, roughly 39% of them seen only once. Source material: peripheral blood. All receptors come from an adult man with Graves' ophthalmopathy.

This clonotype came up many times. The rearrangement links TRBV5-5 to TRBJ2-5; D unresolved. The CDR3 extends over 14 amino acids. Germline V gene data show CDR1 as SGHKS and CDR2 as YYEKEE (reference sequence). V lost 2 bases, J lost 3 bases, and 11 bases lay in between. CDR3 region: CASSFGRAEETQYF. DNA of the CDR3: TGTGCCAGCAGCTTTGGCCGAGCCGAAGAGACCCAGTACTTC. Looking up the rest from reference TRBV5-5 and TRBJ2-5 gives the full variable domain: DAGVTQSPTHLIKTRGQQVTLRCSPISGHKSVSWYQQVLGQGPQFIFQYYEKEERGRGNFPDRFSARQFPNYSSELNVNALLLGDSALYLCASSFGRAEETQYFGPGTRLLVL.

The rearrangement joins TRBV11-2 to TRBJ1-2; D perhaps matches TRBD1 (5 bases). The germline CDR1 and CDR2 sequences are SGHAT and FQNNGV. The CDR3 has 14 amino acids. V lost 6 bases and J lost 3, with 14 bases in between. For the CDR3, the DNA is TGTGCCAGCAGGGAGGCCGGGACGGACTATGGCTACACCTTC. This gives the protein CASREAGTDYGYTF.

This chain joins TRBV7-6 and TRBJ2-7, with D perhaps TRBD1 (5 bases). The CDR3 consists of 12 residues. V was clipped by 1 base and J by 9 bases, with 10 bases between them. Per germline, CDR1 SGHVS and CDR2 FNYEAQ. The CDR3 region is CASSLGAGMQYF. For the CDR3, the DNA is TGTGCCAGCAGCTTAGGGGCAGGGATGCAGTACTTC.

The chain links TRBV10-3 to TRBJ2-7; the match to TRBD2 covers 14 bases. Looked up from germline, CDR1 is ENHRY and CDR2 is SYGVKD. The V segment lost 2 bases and the J segment 5 bases; nucleotides outside the gene matches: 5. This CDR3 has 16 residues. The CDR3 loop is CAISEGLAGGNDEQYF. Here the CDR3 DNA reads TGTGCCATCAGTGAGGGACTAGCGGGAGGAAACGACGAGCAGTACTTC.

This clonotype was seen many times. The J gene is TRBJ1-1, the V gene TRBV2; D is unresolved. CDR1 and CDR2 from the germline V gene are SNHLY and FYNNEI. The V end lost 3 bases, the J end lost 1 base, and 9 bases lay between the germline ends. The CDR3 is 14 residues long. The CDR3 bases are TGTGCCAGCAGTGATAGGCAGCAGAACACTGAAGCTTTCTTT. It is translated as CASSDRQQNTEAFF.

On this clonotype itself: Germline and junction disagree at one end, which may indicate a read error. The V gene is TRBV5-1, the J gene TRBJ2-5; a possible D gene is TRBD2 (6 bases). This CDR3 comprises 12 residues. Germline loops: CDR1 SGHRS, CDR2 YFSETQ. In DNA form, the CDR3 reads TGCGCCAGCAGCCCTTCGGCGGGGACCCCGGACTTC. Its translation is CASSPSAGTPDF.

This clonotype was recorded at least ten times. This chain joins TRBV25-1 and TRBJ2-2; 8 bases agree with TRBD1. V shed 3 bases, J shed 5 bases, and the junction held 11 bases outside the gene matches. This CDR3 is built from 17 residues. CDR1 is MGHDK and CDR2 is SYGVNS in the germline V gene. CDR3 bases: TGTGCCAGCAGTGACACTCCCGCCACAGGGGGGACCGGGGAGCTGTTTTTT. As protein: CASSDTPATGGTGELFF.

This clonotype showed up many times. The chain has TRBV5-1 and TRBJ1-6; 7 bases fit TRBD1. V shed 2 bases and J 10 bases; nucleotides not matched to a gene: 9. CDR3 length: 15 residues. CDR1 and CDR2 from the germline V gene are SGHRS and YFSETQ. The CDR3 is CASSFATGWESPLHF. CDR3 coding DNA: TGCGCCAGCAGCTTTGCGACAGGGTGGGAATCACCCCTCCACTTT.

Regarding this clonotype: It may be a read error: a sequence one base away is much more abundant. The rearrangement uses TRBV19 and TRBJ1-1; TRBD1 might be the D (5 bases). Germline V lookup: CDR1 LNHDA, CDR2 SQIVND (reference sequence). CDR3 length equals 15 residues. The V gene lost 5 bases and the J gene lost 4 bases, with 17 bases spanning the gap. In DNA, the CDR3 is TGTGCCAGTAGTGTAGGCGGAGGAGGGGTCACTGAAGCTTTCTTT. Translating gives CASSVGGGGVTEAFF.

This clonotype was recorded many times. The V gene is TRBV7-2, the J gene TRBJ2-2, with TRBD1 identical over 7 bases. V was clipped by 8 bases and J by 0 bases; unmatched bases: 6. The CDR3 loop spans 15 amino acids. Germline-derived CDR1 and CDR2 are SGHTA and FQGNSA. Written as DNA, the CDR3 is TGTGCCAGCGGCTACACAGGGGCGAACACCGGGGAGCTGTTTTTT. It specifies CASGYTGANTGELFF.

The rearrangement links TRBV25-1 to TRBJ2-7; 12 positions match TRBD2. V was pared by 6 bases and J by 4 bases, with 10 bases of the junction left unmatched. CDR3 length: 16 residues. Per the germline V gene, CDR1 is MGHDK and CDR2 is SYGVNS. The CDR3: CASSYTSGRLSYEQYF. CDR3 in DNA: TGTGCCAGCAGCTATACTAGCGGGAGGCTTTCTTACGAGCAGTACTTC.

The rearrangement uses TRBV24-1 and TRBJ2-1; D gene uncertain. V gave up 6 bases and J gave up 8 bases, with 7 bases separating them. Germline-derived CDR1 and CDR2 are KGHDR and SFDVKD. The CDR3 is 11 amino acids. The DNA for the CDR3 is TGTGCCACCAGTACGTACGATGAGCAGTTCTTC. Residues: CATSTYDEQFF.

CDR3 in DNA: TGTGCCAGCAGCCCCAAGCGGGGGGGAGTAAACGAGCAGTACTTC. It yields the protein CASSPKRGGVNEQYF. The chain combines TRBV9 with TRBJ2-7, with 10 nucleotides matching TRBD2. The CDR3 loop spans 15 amino acids. Per the germline V gene, CDR1 is SGDLS and CDR2 is YYNGEE. After removal of 4 bases from V and 5 bases from J, the junction contained 9 bases not matched to a gene.

At least ten counts were recorded for this clonotype. This chain uses TRBV6-6 with TRBJ1-2, with 7 bases aligning to TRBD1. V was pared by 2 bases and J by 6 bases, with 9 bases of the junction left unmatched. The CDR3 loop spans 15 amino acids. CDR1 and CDR2 from the germline V gene are MNHNY and SVGAGI (reference sequence). The CDR3 DNA reads TGTGCCAGCAGTTACGGGAGAGGGGGCGCGAATGGCTACACCTTC. Protein sequence: CASSYGRGGANGYTF.